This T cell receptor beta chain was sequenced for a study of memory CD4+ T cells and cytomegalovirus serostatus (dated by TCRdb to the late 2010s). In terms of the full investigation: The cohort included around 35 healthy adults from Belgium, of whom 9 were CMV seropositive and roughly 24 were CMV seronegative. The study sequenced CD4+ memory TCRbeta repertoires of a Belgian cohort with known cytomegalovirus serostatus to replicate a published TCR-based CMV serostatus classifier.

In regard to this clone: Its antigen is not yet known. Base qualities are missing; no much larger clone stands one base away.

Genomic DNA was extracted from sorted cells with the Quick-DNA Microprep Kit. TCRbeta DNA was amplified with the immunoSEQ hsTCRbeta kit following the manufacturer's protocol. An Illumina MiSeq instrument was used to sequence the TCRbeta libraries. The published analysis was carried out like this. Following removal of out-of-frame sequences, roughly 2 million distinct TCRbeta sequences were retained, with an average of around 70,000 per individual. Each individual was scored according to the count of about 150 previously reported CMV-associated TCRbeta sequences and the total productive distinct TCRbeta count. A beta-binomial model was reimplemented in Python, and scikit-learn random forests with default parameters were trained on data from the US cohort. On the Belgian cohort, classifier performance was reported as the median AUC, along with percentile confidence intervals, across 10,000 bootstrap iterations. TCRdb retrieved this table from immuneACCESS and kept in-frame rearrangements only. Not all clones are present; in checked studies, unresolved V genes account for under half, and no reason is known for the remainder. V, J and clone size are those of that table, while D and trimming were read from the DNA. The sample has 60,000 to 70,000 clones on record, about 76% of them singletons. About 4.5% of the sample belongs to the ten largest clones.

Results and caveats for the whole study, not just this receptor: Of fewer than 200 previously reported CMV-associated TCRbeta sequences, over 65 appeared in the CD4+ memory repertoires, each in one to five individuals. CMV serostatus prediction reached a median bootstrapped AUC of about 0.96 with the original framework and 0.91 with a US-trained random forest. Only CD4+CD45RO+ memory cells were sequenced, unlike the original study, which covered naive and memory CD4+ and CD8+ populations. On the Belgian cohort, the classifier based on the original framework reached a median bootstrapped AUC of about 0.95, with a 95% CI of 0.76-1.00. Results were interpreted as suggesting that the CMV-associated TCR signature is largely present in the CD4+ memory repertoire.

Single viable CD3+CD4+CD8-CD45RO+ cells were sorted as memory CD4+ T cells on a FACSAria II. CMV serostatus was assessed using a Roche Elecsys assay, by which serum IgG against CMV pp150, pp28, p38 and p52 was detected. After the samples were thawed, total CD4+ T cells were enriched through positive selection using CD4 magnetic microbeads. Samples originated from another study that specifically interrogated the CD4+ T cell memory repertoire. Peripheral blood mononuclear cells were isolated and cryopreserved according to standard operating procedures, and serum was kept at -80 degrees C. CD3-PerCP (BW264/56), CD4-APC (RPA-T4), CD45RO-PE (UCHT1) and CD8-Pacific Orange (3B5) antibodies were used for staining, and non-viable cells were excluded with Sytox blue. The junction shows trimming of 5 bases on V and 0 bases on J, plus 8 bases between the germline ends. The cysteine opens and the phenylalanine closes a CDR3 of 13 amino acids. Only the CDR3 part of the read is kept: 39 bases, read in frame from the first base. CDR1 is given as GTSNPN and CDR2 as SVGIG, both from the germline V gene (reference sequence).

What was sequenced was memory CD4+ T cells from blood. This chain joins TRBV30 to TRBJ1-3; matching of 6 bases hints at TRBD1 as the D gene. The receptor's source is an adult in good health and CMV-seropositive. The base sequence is TGTGCCTGGGACAGGAGCTCTGGAAACACCATATATTTT. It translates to CAWDRSSGNTIYF.